A single sample gave rise to the 18 T cell receptor beta chains below, sequenced in a study of response to subunit inactivated influenza vaccine. From the RT-PCR reads, TCRdb called clonotypes with MiXCR, one entry per CDR3 protein. The sample lists about 700,000 distinct CDR3 sequences; around 15% were seen once. This specimen consisted of PBMCs from blood, obtained less than 15 days before vaccination. The receptors stem from a man aged 45-65 years who received an inactivated influenza vaccine.

This chain joins TRBV18 and TRBJ2-1, with D maybe TRBD1 (6 bases). The CDR3 extends over 15 amino acids. V lost 6 bases to trimming and J lost 8 bases, with 20 bases between them. Germline V CDR1 and CDR2: KGHSH, LQKENI. CDR3 coding DNA: TGTGCCAGCTCCCAGAACGGGCAGGGGCATGATGAGCAGTTCTTC. Its protein is CASSQNGQGHDEQFF.

The chain employs TRBV7-9 and TRBJ2-7, with 12 bases that match TRBD1. CDR1 is SEHNR and CDR2 is FQNEAQ in the germline V gene (reference sequence). The CDR3 sequence is 14 residues long. V gave up 4 bases and J gave up 6 bases; unmatched junction bases: 4. The CDR3 DNA reads TGTGCCAGCAGCTCCGGGACAGGGGGCCTCGAGCAGTACTTC. Its protein product is CASSSGTGGLEQYF. Together with reference TRBV7-9 and TRBJ2-7, the CDR3 gives the full variable domain: DTGVSQNPRHKITKRGQNVTFRCDPISEHNRLYWYRQTLGQGPEFLTYFQNEAQLEKSRLLSDRFSAERPKGSFSTLEIQRTEQGDSAMYLCASSSGTGGLEQYFGPGTRLTVT.

The chain couples TRBV6-1 to TRBJ2-3; 7 bases match TRBD1. Germline V lookup: CDR1 MNHNS, CDR2 SASEGT. This CDR3 spans 15 amino acids. The V gene end was trimmed by 3 bases and the J gene end by 0 bases; junction bases not matched to a gene: 3. CDR3 amino acids: CASSDPGQSTDTQYF. The DNA of the CDR3 is TGTGCCAGCAGTGATCCGGGACAGAGCACAGATACGCAGTATTTT.

This clonotype was seen a few times. CDR3: CASSLGGVGPEAFF. In DNA, the CDR3 is TGTGCCAGCAGCTTAGGAGGGGTCGGGCCTGAAGCTTTCTTT. This rearrangement joins TRBV7-9 to TRBJ1-1; weak D call: TRBD1 (5 bases). The CDR3 is 14 amino acids. Per germline, CDR1 SEHNR and CDR2 FQNEAQ (reference sequence). The V and J ends lost 1 base and 6 bases respectively, with 12 bases between them.

V and J are TRBV27 and TRBJ2-4; 8 bases are a match to TRBD2. CDR1 is MNHEY and CDR2 is SMNVEV in the germline V gene (reference sequence). Trimming cost V 3 bases and J 6 bases; bases outside gene matches: 10. This CDR3 has 16 residues. The CDR3 is CASSFIAGRAANIQYF. In nucleotides, the CDR3 is TGTGCCAGCAGTTTTATTGCCGGGAGGGCCGCAAACATTCAGTACTTC.

The table lists this clonotype with a few counts. This chain connects TRBV7-9 to TRBJ2-7, with D possibly TRBD1 on 6 matching bases. Germline V gene sequence: CDR1 SEHNR, CDR2 FQNEAQ (reference sequence). This CDR3 is 14 amino acids long. Trimming cost V 5 bases and J 5 bases, with 16 bases left between them. The CDR3 sequence: CASSRRQDRDEQYF. CDR3 sequence (DNA): TGTGCCAGCAGCCGACGACAGGATCGGGACGAGCAGTACTTC. Combining the CDR3 with reference TRBV7-9 and TRBJ2-7 gives the whole variable domain DTGVSQNPRHKITKRGQNVTFRCDPISEHNRLYWYRQTLGQGPEFLTYFQNEAQLEKSRLLSDRFSAERPKGSFSTLEIQRTEQGDSAMYLCASSRRQDRDEQYFGPGTRLTVT.

This chain uses TRBV18 with TRBJ2-1; maybe TRBD1 (6 bases). With 2 bases removed from V and 2 bases from J, the gap between germline ends came to 10 bases. This CDR3 comprises 15 residues. Germline CDR1 and CDR2: KGHSH and LQKENI. The CDR3 region has the DNA TGTGCCAGCTCACCAAACAGGGATCCCTACAATGAGCAGTTCTTC. It is translated as CASSPNRDPYNEQFF.

The chain combines TRBV20-1 with TRBJ2-2; perhaps D is TRBD1 or TRBD2 (5 bases each). The CDR3 covers 15 residues. Germline V lookup: CDR1 DFQATT, CDR2 SNEGSKA (reference sequence). V lost 0 bases, J lost 3 bases, and 11 bases lay in between. CDR3 nucleotide sequence: TGCAGTGCTAGAGATTTGTCGGGGCACACCGGGGAGCTGTTTTTT. Translated, it gives CSARDLSGHTGELFF.

This clonotype was counted at least ten times. The chain links TRBV28 to TRBJ2-2, with TRBD2 matching 8 bases. V gave up 6 bases and J gave up 8 bases; unmatched junction bases: 11. The CDR3 loop spans 15 amino acids. The germline V gene encodes CDR1 MDHEN and CDR2 SYDVKM. The CDR3 loop reads CASSSRGGKRGELFF. For the CDR3, the DNA is TGTGCCAGCAGCTCTCGGGGGGGCAAAAGAGGGGAGCTGTTTTTT.

This clonotype was found a few times. The gene calls are TRBV11-1 and TRBJ2-2, with D hard to call. The germline V and J ends were trimmed by 5 bases and 4 bases, with 14 bases remaining between them. The CDR3 length is 15 residues. Germline loops: CDR1 SGHAT, CDR2 FQDESV (reference sequence). The CDR3 spells CASSIERKGTGELFF. As DNA, the CDR3 is TGTGCCAGCAGCATAGAACGGAAGGGCACCGGGGAGCTGTTTTTT.

This chain connects TRBV5-1 to TRBJ1-1; the D gene is possibly TRBD1 (5 bases). The V gene lost 0 bases and the J gene lost 2 bases, with 11 bases spanning the gap. CDR1 is SGHRS and CDR2 is YFSETQ in the germline V gene. CDR3 size: 15 residues. DNA of the CDR3: TGCGCCAGCAGCTTGGAACCACAGGTTAACACTGAAGCTTTCTTT. It yields the protein CASSLEPQVNTEAFF.

This clonotype turned up a few times. The chain links TRBV7-2 to TRBJ2-3; TRBD1 might be the D (6 bases). This CDR3 is 14 amino acids long. V lost 5 bases, J lost 8 bases, and 17 bases lay in between. Germline CDR1 and CDR2: SGHTA and FQGNSA. The CDR3 protein is CASSSRRTDITQYF. The CDR3 bases are TGTGCCAGCAGCAGTAGGAGGACAGACATTACGCAGTATTTT.

This sequence joins TRBV5-1 and TRBJ2-7; TRBD2 agrees at 8 bases. With 4 bases clipped from V and 3 bases from J, the junction kept 6 bases outside the gene matches. The germline gives CDR1 SGHRS, CDR2 YFSETQ. The CDR3 runs to 14 residues. As DNA, the CDR3 is TGCGCCAGCAGCCTACAGCGGGAGAACTACGAGCAGTACTTC. This gives the protein CASSLQRENYEQYF.

The J gene is TRBJ2-7, the V gene TRBV6-2 or TRBV6-3; the match to TRBD2 covers 12 bases. V lost 6 bases to trimming and J lost 4 bases; unmatched junction nucleotides: 16. CDR1 and CDR2 (germline): MNHEY, SVGEGT. This CDR3 comprises 18 residues. Written as DNA, the CDR3 is TGTGCCAGCAGACCCTCCCCACTAGCGGGAGGAGGGACGTACGAGCAGTACTTC. Translating gives CASRPSPLAGGGTYEQYF.

The CDR3 reads CASSARDRSTDTQYF. The CDR3 nucleotides are TGTGCCAGCAGTGCGCGGGACAGAAGCACAGATACGCAGTATTTT. The chain has TRBV6-1 and TRBJ2-3, with a possible D match to TRBD1 (7 bases). V shed 4 bases and J shed 0 bases, with 11 bases lying between them. Per the germline V gene, CDR1 is MNHNS and CDR2 is SASEGT. The CDR3 extends over 15 amino acids.

This clonotype has just a few counts. The chain carries TRBV28 and TRBJ1-5; D call uncertain. Germline V lookup: CDR1 MDHEN, CDR2 SYDVKM. There are 18 residues in the CDR3. V lost 3 bases and J lost 1, with 19 bases in between. The CDR3 bases are TGTGCCAGCAGTTTTAATCACCAAGTGGACGGGAGCAATCAGCCCCAGCATTTT. Translated: CASSFNHQVDGSNQPQHF.

DNA of the CDR3: TGTGCCAGCAGCCAAGGTGGCCAGAACACTGAAGCTTTCTTT. Translated, it gives CASSQGGQNTEAFF. V and J are TRBV3-1 and TRBJ1-1; D is unresolved. Germline V CDR1 and CDR2: LGHDT, YNNKEL (reference sequence). The CDR3 extends over 14 amino acids. The V and J ends lost 1 base and 1 base respectively, with 7 bases between them.

V is TRBV18 and J is TRBJ2-2; TRBD1 agrees at 10 bases. The CDR3 has 15 amino acids. Per the germline V gene, CDR1 is KGHSH and CDR2 is LQKENI. Losses at the gene ends were 2 bases for V and 6 bases for J; bases not matched to a gene: 3. CDR3 residues: CASSPGTGVPGELFF. The CDR3 coding sequence is TGTGCCAGCTCACCAGGGACAGGGGTGCCCGGGGAGCTGTTTTTT.